The next 6 T cell receptor beta chains were all read from a single sample in a study of T-cell reconstitution after alpha-beta-depleted transplantation in children. Preparation of the TCRbeta library involved a method that used unique molecular identifiers. TCRdb called the PCR reads again in MiXCR, with one record for every CDR3 protein. The table shows about half a million distinct CDR3 sequences, with 9.5% to 15% occurring only once. The material was PBMCs from the stem cell graft donor, obtained from the stem cell graft. These receptors all stem from a human donor who donated a stem cell graft to a child with combined immunodeficiency.

The V and J genes are TRBV12-3 or TRBV12-4 and TRBJ1-2, with 7 bases matching TRBD1. The CDR3 is made up of 15 amino acids. The junction had 6 bases not matched to a gene; V was cut back by 5 bases and J by 0 bases. For the CDR3, the DNA is TGTGCCAGCAGTCCGACAGGGCCCCCTAACTATGGCTACACCTTC. Protein product: CASSPTGPPNYGYTF.

This chain joins TRBV5-1 and TRBJ1-1, with D hard to call. Germline V gene sequence: CDR1 SGHRS, CDR2 YFSETQ. The V end lost 0 bases, the J end lost 1 base, and 10 bases lay between the germline ends. The CDR3 spans 15 residues. This CDR3 is CASSLGGHKNTEAFF. In DNA, the CDR3 is TGCGCCAGCAGCTTGGGAGGGCACAAGAACACTGAAGCTTTCTTT.

Ten or more counts support this clonotype. J is TRBJ2-7 and V is TRBV6-5; 9 bases map to TRBD1. Germline CDR1 reads MNHEY; CDR2 reads SVGAGI. The J segment lost 5 bases and the V segment lost 0 bases, leaving 11 bases of the junction unmatched. The CDR3 spans 17 residues. CDR3 in amino acids: CASSYSRAGTGRDEQYF. CDR3 bases: TGTGCCAGCAGTTACTCGAGGGCCGGGACAGGGAGGGACGAGCAGTACTTC.

The table lists this clonotype with many counts. The J gene is TRBJ1-4, the V gene TRBV20-1; 7 bases are shared with TRBD1. Germline V gene data show CDR1 as DFQATT and CDR2 as SNEGSKA (reference sequence). The CDR3 sequence is 14 residues long. Trimming cost V 0 bases and J 5 bases; bases outside gene matches: 3. CDR3 bases: TGCAGTGCTAGAGATCTCAGGGGGAATGAAAAACTGTTTTTT. Protein sequence: CSARDLRGNEKLFF.

The chain's CDR3 is CSAEGTLNEQFF. The DNA for the CDR3 is TGCAGTGCAGAAGGGACTCTCAATGAGCAGTTCTTC. The chain carries TRBV20-1 and TRBJ2-1, with a weak D call TRBD2 (6 bases). The length of the CDR3 is 12 residues. Germline V CDR1 and CDR2: DFQATT, SNEGSKA (reference sequence). Between the trimmed V and J ends, which lost 6 bases and 6 bases, there was a span of 12 bases.

Only a few counts were recorded for this clonotype. The V gene is TRBV12-3 or TRBV12-4, the J gene TRBJ2-5; D is perhaps TRBD1 (5 bases). Trimming took 5 bases from V and 1 from J, leaving 14 bases between them. This CDR3 is built from 15 residues. The CDR3 here is CASSPKRQSQETQYF. CDR3 sequence (DNA): TGTGCCAGCAGTCCCAAACGACAGTCCCAAGAGACCCAGTACTTC.